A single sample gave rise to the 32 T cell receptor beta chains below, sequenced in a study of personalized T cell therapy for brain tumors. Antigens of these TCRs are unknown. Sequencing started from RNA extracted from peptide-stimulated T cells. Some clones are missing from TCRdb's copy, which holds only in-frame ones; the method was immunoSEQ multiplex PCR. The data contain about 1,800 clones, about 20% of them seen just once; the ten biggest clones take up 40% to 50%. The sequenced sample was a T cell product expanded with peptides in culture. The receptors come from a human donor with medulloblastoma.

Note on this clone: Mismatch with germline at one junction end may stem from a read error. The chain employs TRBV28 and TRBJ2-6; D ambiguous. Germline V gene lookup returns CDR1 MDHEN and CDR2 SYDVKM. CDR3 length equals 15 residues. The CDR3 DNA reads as TGTGCCAGCTGTTTAGTTGGGTGGGGGGCCAACGTCCTGACTTTC. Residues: CASCLVGWGANVLTF.

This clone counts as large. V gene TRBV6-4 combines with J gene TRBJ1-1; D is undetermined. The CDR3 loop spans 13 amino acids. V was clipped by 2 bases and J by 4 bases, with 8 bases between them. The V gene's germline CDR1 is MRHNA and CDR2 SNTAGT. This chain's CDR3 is CASSDKLTTEAFF. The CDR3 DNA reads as TGTGCCAGCAGTGACAAACTCACCACTGAAGCTTTCTTT.

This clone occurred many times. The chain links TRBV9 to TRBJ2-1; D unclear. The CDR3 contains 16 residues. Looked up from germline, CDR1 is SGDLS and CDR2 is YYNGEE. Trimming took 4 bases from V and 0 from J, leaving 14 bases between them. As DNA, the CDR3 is TGTGCCAGCAGCCCCGCGCCCTCGGCCTCCTACAATGAGCAGTTCTTC. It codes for CASSPAPSASYNEQFF.

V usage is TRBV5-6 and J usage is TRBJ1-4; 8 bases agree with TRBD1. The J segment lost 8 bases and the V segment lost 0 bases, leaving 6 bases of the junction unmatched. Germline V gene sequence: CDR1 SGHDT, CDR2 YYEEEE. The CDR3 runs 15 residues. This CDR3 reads CASSLVGQGGEKLFF. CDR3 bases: TGTGCCAGCAGCTTGGTTGGACAGGGTGGGGAAAAACTGTTTTTT.

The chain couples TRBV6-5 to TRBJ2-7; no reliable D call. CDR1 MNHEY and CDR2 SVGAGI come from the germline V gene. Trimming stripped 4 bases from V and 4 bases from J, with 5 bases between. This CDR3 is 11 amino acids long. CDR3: CASSFKYEQYF. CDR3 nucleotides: TGTGCCAGCAGTTTCAAGTACGAGCAGTACTTC.

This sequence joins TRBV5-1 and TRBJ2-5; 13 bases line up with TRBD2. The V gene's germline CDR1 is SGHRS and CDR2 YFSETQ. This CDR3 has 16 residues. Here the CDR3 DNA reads TGCCCCACCAGCCCCCGGACTAGCGGGAGAGGAGAGACCCAGTACTTC. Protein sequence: CPTSPRTSGRGETQYF. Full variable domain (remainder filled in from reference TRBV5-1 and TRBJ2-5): KAGVTQTPRYLIKTRGQQVTLSCSPISGHRSVSWYQQTPGQGLQFLFEYFSETQRNKGNFPGRFSGRQFSNSRSEMNVSTLELGDSALYLCPTSPRTSGRGETQYFGPGTRLLVL.

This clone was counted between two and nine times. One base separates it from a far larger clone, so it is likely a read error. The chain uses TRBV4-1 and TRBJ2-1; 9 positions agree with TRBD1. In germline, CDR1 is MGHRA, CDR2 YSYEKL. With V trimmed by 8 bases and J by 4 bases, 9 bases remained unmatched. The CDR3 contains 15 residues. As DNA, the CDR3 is TGCGCCAGCTGCCCACAGGGGGCCCTTTACAATGAGCAGTTCTTC. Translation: CASCPQGALYNEQFF.

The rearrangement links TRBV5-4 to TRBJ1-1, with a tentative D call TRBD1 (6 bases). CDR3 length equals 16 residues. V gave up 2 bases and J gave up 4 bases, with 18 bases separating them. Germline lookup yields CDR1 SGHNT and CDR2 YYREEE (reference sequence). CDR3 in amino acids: CASSLGGGGLFTEAFF. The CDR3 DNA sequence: TGTGCCAGCAGCTTAGGAGGGGGGGGCTTGTTCACTGAAGCTTTCTTT.

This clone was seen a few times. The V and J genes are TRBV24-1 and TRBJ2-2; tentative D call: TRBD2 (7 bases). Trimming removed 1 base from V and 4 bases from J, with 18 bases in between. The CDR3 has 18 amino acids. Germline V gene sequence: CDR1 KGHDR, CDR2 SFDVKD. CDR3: CATSDLPLKGGSTGELFF. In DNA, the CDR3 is TGTGCCACCAGTGATTTACCCTTGAAGGGGGGGAGCACCGGGGAGCTGTTTTTT.

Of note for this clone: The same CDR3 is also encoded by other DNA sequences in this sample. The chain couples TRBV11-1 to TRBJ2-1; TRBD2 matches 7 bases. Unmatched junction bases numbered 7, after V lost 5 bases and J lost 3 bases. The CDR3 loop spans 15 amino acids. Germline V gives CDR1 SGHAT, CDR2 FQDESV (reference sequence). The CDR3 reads CASSLILADYNEQFF. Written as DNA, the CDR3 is TGTGCCAGCAGCCTAATTCTAGCGGACTACAATGAGCAGTTCTTC.

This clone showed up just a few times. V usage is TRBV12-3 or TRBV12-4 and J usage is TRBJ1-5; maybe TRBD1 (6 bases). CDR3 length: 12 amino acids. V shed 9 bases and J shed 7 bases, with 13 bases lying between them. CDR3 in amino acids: CARKRQDQPQHF. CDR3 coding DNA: TGTGCCAGGAAGAGACAGGACCAGCCCCAGCATTTT.

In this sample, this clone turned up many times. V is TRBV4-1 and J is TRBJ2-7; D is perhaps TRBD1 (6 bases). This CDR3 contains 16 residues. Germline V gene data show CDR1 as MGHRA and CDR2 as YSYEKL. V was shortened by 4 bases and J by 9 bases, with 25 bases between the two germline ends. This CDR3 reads CASSPEWDTPPEGQYF. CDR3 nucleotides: TGCGCCAGCAGCCCCGAATGGGACACACCTCCCGAGGGGCAGTACTTC.

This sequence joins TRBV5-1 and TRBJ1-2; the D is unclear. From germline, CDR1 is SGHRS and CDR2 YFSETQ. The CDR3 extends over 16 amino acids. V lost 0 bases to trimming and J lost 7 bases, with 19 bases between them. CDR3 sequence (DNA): TGCGCCAGCAGCTTGGGCGGGCTAACTACGGGTGGTGGCTACACCTTC. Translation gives CASSLGGLTTGGGYTF.

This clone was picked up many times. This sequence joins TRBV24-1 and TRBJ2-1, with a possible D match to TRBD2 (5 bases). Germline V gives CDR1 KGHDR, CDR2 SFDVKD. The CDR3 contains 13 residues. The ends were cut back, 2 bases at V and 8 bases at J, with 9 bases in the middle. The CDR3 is CATSDSDGDEQFF. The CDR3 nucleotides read TGTGCCACCAGTGATTCGGACGGGGATGAGCAGTTCTTC.

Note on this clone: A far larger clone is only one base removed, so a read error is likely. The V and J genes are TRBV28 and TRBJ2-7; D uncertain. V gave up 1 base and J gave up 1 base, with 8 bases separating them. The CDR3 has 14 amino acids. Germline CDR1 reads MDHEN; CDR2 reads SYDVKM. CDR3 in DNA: TGTGCCAGCAGTTTATTCCCTCGTTCCTACGAGCAGTACTTC. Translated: CASSLFPRSYEQYF.

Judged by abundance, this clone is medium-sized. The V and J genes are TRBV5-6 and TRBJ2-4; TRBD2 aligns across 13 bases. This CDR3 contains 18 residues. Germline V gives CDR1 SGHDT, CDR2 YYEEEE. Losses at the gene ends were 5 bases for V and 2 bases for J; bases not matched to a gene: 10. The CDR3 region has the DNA TGTGCCAGCAGGCCCCTACTAGCGGGGGGGCTGTCCAAAAACATTCAGTACTTC. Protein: CASRPLLAGGLSKNIQYF.

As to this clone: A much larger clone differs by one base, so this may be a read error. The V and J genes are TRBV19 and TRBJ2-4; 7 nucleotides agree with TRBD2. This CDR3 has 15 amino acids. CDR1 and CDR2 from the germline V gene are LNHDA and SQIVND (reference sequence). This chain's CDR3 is CASSIKRGYKNIKYF. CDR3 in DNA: TGTGCCAGTAGTATCAAGCGGGGCTACAAAAACATTAAGTACTTC.

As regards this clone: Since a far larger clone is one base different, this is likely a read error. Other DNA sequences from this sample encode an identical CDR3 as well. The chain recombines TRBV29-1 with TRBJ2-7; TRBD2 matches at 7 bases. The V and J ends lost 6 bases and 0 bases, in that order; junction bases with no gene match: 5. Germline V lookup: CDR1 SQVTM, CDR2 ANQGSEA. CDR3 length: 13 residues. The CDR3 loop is CSVLGGVSYEQYF. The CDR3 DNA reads TGCAGCGTCCTTGGGGGGGTCTCCTACGAGCAGTACTTC.

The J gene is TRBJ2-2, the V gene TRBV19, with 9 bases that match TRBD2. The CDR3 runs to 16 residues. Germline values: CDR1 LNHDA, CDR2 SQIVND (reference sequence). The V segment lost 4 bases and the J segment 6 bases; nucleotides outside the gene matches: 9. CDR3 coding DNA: TGTGCCAGTAGTAGCCGGACTAGCGAAAAGGCCGGGGAGCTGTTTTTT. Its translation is CASSSRTSEKAGELFF.

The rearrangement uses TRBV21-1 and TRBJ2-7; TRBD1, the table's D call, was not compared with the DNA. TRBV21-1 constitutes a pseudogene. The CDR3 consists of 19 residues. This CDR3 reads CASRTITGTGKARGYEQYF. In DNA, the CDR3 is TGTGCCAGCAGGACAATAACCGGGACAGGCAAGGCGAGGGGCTACGAGCAGTACTTC.

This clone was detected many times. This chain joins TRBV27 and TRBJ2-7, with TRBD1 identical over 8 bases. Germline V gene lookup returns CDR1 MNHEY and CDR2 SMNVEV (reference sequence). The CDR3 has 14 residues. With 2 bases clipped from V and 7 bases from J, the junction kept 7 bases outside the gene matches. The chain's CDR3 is CASSLNRGTGEQYF. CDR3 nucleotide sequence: TGTGCCAGCAGTTTAAACAGGGGGACCGGGGAGCAGTACTTC.

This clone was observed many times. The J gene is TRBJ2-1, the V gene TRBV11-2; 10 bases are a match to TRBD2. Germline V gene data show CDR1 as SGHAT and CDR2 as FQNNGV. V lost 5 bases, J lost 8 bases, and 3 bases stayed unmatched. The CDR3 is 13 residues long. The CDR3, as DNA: TGTGCCAGCAGCCCCGGGACTAGCGATGAGCAGTTCTTC. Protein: CASSPGTSDEQFF.

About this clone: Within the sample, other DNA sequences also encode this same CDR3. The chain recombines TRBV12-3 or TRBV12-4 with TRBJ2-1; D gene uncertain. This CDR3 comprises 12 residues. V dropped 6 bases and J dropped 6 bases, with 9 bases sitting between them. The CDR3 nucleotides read TGTGCCAGCAGAGTAGAGCCCAATGAGCAGTTCTTC. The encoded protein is CASRVEPNEQFF.

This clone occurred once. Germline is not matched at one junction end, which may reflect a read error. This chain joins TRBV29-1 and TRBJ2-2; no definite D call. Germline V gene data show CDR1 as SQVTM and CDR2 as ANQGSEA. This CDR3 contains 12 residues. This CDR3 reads CSVEVGTEELFF. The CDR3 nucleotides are TGCAGCGTTGAGGTCGGCACCGAGGAGCTGTTTTTT.

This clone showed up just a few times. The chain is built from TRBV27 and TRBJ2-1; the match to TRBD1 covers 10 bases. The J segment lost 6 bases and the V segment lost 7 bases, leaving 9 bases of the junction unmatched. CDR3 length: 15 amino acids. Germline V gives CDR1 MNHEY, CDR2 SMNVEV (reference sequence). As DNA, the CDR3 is TGTGCCAGCACTCAAACCGGGACAGGGGTCAATGAGCAGTTCTTC. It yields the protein CASTQTGTGVNEQFF.

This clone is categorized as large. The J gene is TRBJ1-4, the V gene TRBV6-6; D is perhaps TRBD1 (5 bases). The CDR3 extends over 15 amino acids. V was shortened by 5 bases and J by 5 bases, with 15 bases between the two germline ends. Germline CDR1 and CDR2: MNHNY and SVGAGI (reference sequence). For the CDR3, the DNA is TGTGCCAGCAGTAGCCCGAGGGGTCGGAATGAAAAACTGTTTTTT. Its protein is CASSSPRGRNEKLFF.

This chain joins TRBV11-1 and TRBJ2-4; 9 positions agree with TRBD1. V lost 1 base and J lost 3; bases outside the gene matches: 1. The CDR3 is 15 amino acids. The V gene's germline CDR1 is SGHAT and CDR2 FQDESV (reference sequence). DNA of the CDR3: TGTGCCAGCAGCTTAGGACAGGGGGGCAAAAACATTCAGTACTTC. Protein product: CASSLGQGGKNIQYF.

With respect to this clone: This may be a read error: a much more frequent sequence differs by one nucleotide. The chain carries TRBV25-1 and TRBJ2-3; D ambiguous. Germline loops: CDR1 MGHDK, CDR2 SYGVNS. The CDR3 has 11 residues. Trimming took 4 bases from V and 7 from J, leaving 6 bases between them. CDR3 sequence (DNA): TGTGCCAGCAGTGCGGCAAATACGCAGTATTTT. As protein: CASSAANTQYF.

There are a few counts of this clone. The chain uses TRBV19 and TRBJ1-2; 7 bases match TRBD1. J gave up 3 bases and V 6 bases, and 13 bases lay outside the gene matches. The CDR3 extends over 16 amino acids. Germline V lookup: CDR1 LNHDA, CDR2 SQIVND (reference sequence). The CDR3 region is CASRSIRDRVYYGYTF. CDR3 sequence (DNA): TGTGCCAGTAGATCGATCCGGGACAGAGTTTACTATGGCTACACCTTC.

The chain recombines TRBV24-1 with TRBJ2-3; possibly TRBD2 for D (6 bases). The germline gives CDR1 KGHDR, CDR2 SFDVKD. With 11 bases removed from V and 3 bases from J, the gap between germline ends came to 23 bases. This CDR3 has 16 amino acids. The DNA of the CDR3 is TGTGCCAGTGATTGGGACTTCCGAAGAGGGACAGATACGCAGTATTTT. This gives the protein CASDWDFRRGTDTQYF.

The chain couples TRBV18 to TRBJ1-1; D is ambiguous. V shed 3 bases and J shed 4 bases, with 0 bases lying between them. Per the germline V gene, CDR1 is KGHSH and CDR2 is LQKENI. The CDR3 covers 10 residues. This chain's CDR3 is CASSPTEAFF. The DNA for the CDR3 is TGTGCCAGCTCACCCACTGAAGCTTTCTTT.

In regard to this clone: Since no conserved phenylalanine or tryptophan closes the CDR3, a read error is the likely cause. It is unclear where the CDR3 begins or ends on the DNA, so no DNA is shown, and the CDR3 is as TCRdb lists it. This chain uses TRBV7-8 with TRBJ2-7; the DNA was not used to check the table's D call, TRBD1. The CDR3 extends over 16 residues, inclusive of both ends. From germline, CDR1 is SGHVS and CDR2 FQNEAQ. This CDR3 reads CASSSLGRTGVSEHYL.